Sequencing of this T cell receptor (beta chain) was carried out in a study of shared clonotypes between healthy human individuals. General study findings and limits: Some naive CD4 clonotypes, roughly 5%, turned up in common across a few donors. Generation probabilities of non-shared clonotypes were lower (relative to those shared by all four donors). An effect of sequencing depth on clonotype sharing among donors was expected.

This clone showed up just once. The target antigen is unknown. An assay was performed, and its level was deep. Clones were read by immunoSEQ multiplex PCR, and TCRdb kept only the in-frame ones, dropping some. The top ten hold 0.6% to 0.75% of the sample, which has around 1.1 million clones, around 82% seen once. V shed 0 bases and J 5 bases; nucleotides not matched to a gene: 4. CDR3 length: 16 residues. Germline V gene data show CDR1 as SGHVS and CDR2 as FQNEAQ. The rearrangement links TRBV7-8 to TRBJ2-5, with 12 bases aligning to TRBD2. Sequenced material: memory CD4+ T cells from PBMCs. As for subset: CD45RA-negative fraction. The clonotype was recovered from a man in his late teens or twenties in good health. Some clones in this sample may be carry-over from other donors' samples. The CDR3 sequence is CASSLATSGRGETQYF. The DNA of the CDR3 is TGTGCCAGCAGCTTAGCGACTAGCGGGAGAGGCGAGACCCAGTACTTC. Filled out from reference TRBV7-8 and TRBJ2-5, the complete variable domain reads GAGVSQSPRYKVAKRGQDVALRCDPISGHVSLFWYQQALGQGPEFLTYFQNEAQLDKSGLPSDRFFAERPEGSVSTLKIQRTQQEDSAVYLCASSLATSGRGETQYFGPGTRLLVL.